The clone carrying this T cell receptor (beta chain) was observed many times. CDR3-region Arm-PCR and iRepertoire HTBI primers produced the TCR beta libraries. TCRdb re-called the multiplex PCR reads with MiXCR, one entry per CDR3 protein. The profile shows under 450,000 distinct CDR3 sequences, around 16% of them singletons. This sample stems from a study of regulatory T cells in long-lasting Graves disease. Trimming left V 4 bases short and J 3 bases short, with 18 bases between. CDR3 length: 16 amino acids. CDR1 MNHNS and CDR2 SASEGT come from the germline V gene. Time point meaning: newly diagnosed GD, antithyroid drugs for less than 3 months. The TCR library used RNA extracted from PBMCs. These same data were also listed under a study on T cells in Graves' hyperthyroidism and ophthalmopathy.

This chain uses TRBV6-1 with TRBJ1-1; tentatively, D is TRBD1 (5 bases). The source material was peripheral blood mononuclear cells (PBMCs), sampled at new diagnosis, from a patient treated with antithyroid drugs. This TCR came from a woman aged 18-29 years with Graves disease. DNA of the CDR3: TGTGCCAGCAGTGGGCCGGGATGGGGCCGGTACACTGAAGCTTTCTTT. It encodes CASSGPGWGRYTEAFF.